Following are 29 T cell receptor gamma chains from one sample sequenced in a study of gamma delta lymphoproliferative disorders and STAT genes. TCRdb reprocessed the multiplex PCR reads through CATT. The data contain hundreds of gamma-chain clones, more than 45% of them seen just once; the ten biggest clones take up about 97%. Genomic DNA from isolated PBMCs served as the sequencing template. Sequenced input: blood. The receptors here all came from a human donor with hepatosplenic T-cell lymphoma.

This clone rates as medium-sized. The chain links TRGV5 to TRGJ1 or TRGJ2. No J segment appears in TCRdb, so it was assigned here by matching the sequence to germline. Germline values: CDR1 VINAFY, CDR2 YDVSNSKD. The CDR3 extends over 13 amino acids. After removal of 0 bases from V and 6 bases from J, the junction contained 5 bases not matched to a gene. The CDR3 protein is CATWDRQGYKKLF. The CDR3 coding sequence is TGTGCCACCTGGGACAGGCAAGGTTATAAGAAACTCTTT.

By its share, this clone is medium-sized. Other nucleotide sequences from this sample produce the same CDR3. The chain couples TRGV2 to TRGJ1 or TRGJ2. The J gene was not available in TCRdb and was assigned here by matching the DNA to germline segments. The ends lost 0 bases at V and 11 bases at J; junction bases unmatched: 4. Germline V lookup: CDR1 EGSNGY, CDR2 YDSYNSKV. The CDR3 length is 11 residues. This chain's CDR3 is CATWDGLEKLF. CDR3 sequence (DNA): TGTGCCACCTGGGACGGGCTTGAGAAACTCTTT.

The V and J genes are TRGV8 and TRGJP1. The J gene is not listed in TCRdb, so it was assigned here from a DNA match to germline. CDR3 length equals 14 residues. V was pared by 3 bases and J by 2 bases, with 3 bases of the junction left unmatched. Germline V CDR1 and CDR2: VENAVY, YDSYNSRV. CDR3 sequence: CATWDPTTGWFKIF. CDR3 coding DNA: TGTGCCACCTGGGATCCAACCACTGGTTGGTTCAAGATATTT.

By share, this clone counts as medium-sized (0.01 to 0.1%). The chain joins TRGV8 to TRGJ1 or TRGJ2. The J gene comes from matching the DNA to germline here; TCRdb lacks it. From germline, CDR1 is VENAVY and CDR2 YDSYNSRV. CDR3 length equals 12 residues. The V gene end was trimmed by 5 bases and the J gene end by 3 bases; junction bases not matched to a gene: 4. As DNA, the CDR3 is TGTGCCACCTGGGCCGTTTATTATAAGAAACTCTTT. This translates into CATWAVYYKKLF.

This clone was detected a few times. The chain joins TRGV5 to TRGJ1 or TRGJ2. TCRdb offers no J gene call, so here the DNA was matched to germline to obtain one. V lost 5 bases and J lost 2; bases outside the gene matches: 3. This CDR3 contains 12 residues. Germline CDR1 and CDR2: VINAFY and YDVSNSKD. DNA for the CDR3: TGTGCCACCTGGGTCTATTATTATAAGAAACTCTTT. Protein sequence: CATWVYYYKKLF.

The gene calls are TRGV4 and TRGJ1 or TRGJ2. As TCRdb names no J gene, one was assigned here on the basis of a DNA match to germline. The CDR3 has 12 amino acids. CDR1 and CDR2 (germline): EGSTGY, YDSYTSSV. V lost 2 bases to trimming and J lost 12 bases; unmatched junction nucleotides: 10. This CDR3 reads CATWDVQVGKLF. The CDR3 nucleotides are TGTGCCACCTGGGATGTACAGGTGGGGAAACTCTTT.

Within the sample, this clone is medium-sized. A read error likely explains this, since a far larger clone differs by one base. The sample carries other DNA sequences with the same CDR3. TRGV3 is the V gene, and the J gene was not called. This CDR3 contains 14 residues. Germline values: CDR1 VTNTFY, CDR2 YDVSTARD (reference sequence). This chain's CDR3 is CATWDRLHYYKKLF. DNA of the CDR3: TGTGCCACCTGGGACAGGTTGCATTATTATAAGAAACTGTTT.

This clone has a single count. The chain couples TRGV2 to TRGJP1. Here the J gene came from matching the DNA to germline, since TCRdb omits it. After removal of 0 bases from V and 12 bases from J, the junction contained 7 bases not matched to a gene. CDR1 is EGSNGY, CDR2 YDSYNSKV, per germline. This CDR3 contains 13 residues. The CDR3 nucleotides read TGTGCCACCTGGGACGGGCGATGGGGGTTCAAGATATTT. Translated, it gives CATWDGRWGFKIF.

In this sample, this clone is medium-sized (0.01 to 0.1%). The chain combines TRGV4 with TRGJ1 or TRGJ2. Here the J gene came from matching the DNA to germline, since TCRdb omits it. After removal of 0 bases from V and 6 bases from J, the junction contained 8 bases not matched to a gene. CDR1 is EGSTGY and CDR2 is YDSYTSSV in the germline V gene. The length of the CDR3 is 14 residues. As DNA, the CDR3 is TGTGCCACCTGGGATGGGCTTTTAGGTTATAAGAAACTCTTT. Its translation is CATWDGLLGYKKLF.

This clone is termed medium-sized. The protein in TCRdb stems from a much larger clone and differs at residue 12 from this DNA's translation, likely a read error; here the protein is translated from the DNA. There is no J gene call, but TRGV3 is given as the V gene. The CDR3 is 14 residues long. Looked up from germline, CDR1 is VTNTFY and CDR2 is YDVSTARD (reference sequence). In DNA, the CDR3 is TGTGCCACCTGGGACAGGTTGCATTATTATAAGAGACTCTTT. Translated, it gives CATWDRLHYYKRLF.

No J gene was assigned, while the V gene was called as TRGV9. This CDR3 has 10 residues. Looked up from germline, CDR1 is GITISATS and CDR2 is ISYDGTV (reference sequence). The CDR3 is CALWEVQRLF. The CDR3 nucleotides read TGTGCCTTGTGGGAGGTGCAACGGCTCTTT.

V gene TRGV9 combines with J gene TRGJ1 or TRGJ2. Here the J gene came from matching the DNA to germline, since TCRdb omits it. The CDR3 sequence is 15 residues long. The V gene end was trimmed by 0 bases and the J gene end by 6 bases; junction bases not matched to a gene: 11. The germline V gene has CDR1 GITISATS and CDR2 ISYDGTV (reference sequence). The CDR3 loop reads CALWEVRSLFYKKLF. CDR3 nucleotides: TGTGCCTTGTGGGAGGTGCGCTCTCTATTTTATAAGAAACTCTTT.

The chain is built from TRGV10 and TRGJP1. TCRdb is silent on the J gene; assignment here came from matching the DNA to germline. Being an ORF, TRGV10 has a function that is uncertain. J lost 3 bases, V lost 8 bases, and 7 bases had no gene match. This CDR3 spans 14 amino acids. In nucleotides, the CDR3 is TGTGCTGCGTGGACCCTATCCACTGGTTGGTTCAAGATATTT. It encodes CAAWTLSTGWFKIF.

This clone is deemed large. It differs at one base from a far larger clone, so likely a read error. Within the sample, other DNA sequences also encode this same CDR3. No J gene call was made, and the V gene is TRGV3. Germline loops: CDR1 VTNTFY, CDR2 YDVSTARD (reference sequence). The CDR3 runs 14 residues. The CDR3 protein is CATWDRLHYYKKLF. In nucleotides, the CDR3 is TGTGCCACCTGGGACAGGTTGCATTATTATAAGAAACTATTT.

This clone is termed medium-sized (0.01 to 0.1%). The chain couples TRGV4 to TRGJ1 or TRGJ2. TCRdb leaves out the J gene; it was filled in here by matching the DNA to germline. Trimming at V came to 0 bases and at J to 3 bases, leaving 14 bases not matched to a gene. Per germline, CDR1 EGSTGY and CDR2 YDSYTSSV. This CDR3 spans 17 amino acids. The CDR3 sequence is CATWDGEIDNSYYKKLF. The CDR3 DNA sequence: TGTGCCACCTGGGATGGGGAAATCGACAATTCTTATTATAAGAAACTCTTT.

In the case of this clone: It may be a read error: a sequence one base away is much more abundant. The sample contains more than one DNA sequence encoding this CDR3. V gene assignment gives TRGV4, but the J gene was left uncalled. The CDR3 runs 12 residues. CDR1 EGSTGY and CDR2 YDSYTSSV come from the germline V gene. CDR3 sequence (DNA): TGTGCCACCTGGGATAATTATTATAAGAAACTTTTT. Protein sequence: CATWDNYYKKLF.

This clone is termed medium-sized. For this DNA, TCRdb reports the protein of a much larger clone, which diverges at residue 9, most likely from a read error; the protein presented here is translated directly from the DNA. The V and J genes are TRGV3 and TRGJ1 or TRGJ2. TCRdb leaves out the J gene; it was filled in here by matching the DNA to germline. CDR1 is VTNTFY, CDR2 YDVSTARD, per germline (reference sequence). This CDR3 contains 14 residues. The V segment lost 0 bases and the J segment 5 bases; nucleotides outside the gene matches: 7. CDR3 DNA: TGTGCCACCTGGGACAGGTTGCATCATTATAAGAAACTCTTT. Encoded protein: CATWDRLHHYKKLF.

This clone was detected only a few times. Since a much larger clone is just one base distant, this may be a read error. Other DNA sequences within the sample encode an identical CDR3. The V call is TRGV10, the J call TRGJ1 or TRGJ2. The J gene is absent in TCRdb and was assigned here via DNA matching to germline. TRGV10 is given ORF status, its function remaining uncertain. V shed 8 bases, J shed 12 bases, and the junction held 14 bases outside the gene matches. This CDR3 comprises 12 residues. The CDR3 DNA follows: TGTGCTGCGTGGGATTGCCTATACTGGAAACTCTTT. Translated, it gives CAAWDCLYWKLF.

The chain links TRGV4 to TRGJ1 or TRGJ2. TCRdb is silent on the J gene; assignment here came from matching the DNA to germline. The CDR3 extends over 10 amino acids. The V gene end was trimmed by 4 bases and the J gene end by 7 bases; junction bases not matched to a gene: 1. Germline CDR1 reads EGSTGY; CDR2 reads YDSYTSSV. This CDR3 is CATWDYKKLF. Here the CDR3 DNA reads TGTGCCACCTGGGACTATAAGAAACTCTTT.

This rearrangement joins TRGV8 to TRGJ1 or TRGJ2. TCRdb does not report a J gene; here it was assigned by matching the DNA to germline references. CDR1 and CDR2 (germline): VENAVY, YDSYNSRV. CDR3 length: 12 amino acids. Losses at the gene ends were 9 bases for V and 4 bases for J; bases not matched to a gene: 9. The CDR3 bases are TGTGCCACCCCTTCGGGGTATTATAAGAAACTCTTT. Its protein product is CATPSGYYKKLF.

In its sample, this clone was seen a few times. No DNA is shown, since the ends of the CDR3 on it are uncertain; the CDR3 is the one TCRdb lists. CDR3 in amino acids: CTTVPAGLCYKKLF. A V gene of TRGV11 was called, but no J gene was assigned. TRGV11 is classed as an ORF, of uncertain function. The CDR3 region is 14 residues in length, termini included.

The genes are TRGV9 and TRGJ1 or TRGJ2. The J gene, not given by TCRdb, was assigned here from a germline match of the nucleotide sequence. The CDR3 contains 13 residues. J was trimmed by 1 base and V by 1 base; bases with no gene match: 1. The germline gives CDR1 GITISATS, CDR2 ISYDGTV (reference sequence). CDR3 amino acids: CALWEVNYYKKLF. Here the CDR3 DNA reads TGTGCCTTGTGGGAGGTAAATTATTATAAGAAACTCTTT.

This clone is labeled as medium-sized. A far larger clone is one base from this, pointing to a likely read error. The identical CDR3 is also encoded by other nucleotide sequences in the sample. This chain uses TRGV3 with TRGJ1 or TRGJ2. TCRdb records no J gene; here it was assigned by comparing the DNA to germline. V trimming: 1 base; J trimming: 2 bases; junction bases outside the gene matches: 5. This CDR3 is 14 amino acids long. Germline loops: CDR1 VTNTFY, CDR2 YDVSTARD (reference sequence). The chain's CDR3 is CATWDRLHYYKKLF. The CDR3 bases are TGTGCCACCTGGGACAGATTGCATTATTATAAGAAACTCTTT.

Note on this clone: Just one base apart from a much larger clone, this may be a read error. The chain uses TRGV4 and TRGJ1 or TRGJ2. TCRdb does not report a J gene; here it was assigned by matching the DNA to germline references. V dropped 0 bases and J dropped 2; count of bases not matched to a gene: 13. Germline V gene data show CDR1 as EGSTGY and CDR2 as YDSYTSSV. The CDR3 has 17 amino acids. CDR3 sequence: CATWDGEIDNYYYKKLF. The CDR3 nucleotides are TGTGCCACCTGGGATGGGGAAATCGACAATTATTATTATAAGAAACTCTTT.

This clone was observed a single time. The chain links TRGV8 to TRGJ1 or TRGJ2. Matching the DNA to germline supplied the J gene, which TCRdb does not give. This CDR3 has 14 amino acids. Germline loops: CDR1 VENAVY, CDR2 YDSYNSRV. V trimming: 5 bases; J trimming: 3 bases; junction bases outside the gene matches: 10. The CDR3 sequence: CATWAEGLYYKKLF. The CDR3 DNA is TGTGCCACCTGGGCCGAGGGGCTTTATTATAAGAAACTCTTT.

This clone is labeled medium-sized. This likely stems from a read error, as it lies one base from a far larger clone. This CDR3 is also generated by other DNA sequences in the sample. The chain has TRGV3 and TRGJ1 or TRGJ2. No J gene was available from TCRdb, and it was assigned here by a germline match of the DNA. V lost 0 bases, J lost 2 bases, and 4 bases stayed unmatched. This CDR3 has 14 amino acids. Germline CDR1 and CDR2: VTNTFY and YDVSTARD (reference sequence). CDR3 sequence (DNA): TGTGCCACCTGGGACAGGTTACATTATTATAAGAAACTCTTT. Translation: CATWDRLHYYKKLF.

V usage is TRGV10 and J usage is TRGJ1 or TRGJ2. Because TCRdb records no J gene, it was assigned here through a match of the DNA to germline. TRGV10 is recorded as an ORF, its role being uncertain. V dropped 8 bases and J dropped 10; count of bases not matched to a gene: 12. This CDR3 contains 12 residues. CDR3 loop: CAAWDYRNKKLF. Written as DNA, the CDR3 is TGTGCTGCGTGGGATTACCGGAACAAGAAACTCTTT.

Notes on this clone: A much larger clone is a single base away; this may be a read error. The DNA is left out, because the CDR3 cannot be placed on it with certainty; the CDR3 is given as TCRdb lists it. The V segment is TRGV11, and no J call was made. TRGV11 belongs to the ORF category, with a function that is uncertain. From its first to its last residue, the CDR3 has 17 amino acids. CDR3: CATVPAGLGPKSGKKLF.

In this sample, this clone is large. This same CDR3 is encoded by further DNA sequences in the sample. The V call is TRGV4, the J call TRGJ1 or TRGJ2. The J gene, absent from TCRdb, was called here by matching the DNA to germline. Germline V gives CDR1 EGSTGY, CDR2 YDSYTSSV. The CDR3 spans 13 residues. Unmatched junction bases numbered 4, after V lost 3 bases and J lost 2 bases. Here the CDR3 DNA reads TGTGCCACCTGGGATTTATATTATTATAAGAAACTCTTT. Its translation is CATWDLYYYKKLF.